This T cell receptor beta chain was identified in a study of T-cell memory formation after mild COVID-19. V lost 3 bases and J lost 3; bases outside the gene matches: 8. Germline lookup yields CDR1 LGHNA and CDR2 YNFKEQ. The CDR3 contains 16 residues. One entry per CDR3 protein, called by TCRdb with MiXCR from the 5' RACE reads. In the table there are about 340,000 distinct CDR3 sequences, about a sixth of which are singletons. Note on this clonotype: The antigen is not known.

Study-wide results and caveats: Shrinking CD4+ clones resided mostly in CM and EM, and CD8+ ones in EMRA.

The clonotype was recovered from a man between 18 and 35 years old who had mild COVID-19 (a few samples of this study predate the infection). Cell type and time point are not known. Input material: PBMCs or a T cell subset sorted from them (not recorded which). The chain employs TRBV4-2 and TRBJ2-1; TRBD1 matches 7 bases. The CDR3 spells CASSHVEGAGYNEQFF. CDR3 in DNA: TGTGCCAGCAGCCACGTCGAGGGGGCAGGCTACAATGAGCAGTTCTTC.